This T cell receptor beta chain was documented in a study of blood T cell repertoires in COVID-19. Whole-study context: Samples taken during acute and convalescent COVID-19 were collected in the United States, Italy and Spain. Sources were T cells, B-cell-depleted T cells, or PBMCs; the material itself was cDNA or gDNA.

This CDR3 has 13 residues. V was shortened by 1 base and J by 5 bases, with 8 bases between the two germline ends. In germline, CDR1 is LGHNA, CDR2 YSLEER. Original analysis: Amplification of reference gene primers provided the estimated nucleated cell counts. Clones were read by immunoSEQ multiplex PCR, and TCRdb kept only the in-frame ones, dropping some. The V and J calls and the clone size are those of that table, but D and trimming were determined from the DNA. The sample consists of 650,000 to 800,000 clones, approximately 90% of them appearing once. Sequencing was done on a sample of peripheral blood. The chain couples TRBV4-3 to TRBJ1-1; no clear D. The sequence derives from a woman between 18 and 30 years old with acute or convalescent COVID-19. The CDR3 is CASSQGGVTEAFF. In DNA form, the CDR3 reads TGCGCCAGCAGCCAAGGCGGGGTGACTGAAGCTTTCTTT.